This TCR beta chain was retrieved from a study of cytotoxic CD8 clonotypes in ibrutinib-treated CLL. Study-wide background: Overall, around 25 responses were partial and 2 complete; following median roughly 70 months, roughly 14 patients stayed remitted and around twelve progressed. Whole-study results and caveats: Public clonotypes showed up rarely, and on treatment they shrank or held steady.

Clones were read by immunoSEQ multiplex PCR, and TCRdb kept only the in-frame ones, dropping some. The data hold approximately 200,000 clones, with roughly 72% observed a single time. Regarding this clone: No antigen is known for it.

Germline V CDR1 and CDR2: SGDLS, YYNGEE. CDR3 length equals 16 residues. V was cut by 3 bases and J by 1 base, with 13 bases left in between. The sequencing used PBMCs, collected after 24 months of ibrutinib treatment. The chain combines TRBV9 with TRBJ2-2; tentatively, D is TRBD1 (5 bases). The clonotype comes from a human donor with chronic lymphocytic leukemia. CDR3: CASSDDTGVNTGELFF. CDR3 nucleotide sequence: TGTGCCAGCAGCGACGACACAGGCGTGAACACCGGGGAGCTGTTTTTT.